A selection of T cell receptor beta chains follows, all from one sample in a study of cytomegalovirus exposure and HLA in healthy donors. Some clones are missing from TCRdb's copy, which holds only in-frame ones; the method was immunoSEQ multiplex PCR. The sample yields about 170,000 clones, around two thirds seen once. Sequenced: PBMCs. These receptors came from a middle-aged man in good health and CMV-seronegative. The CDR3 runs from the conserved cysteine through the conserved F or W. The D gene is left open where the match is weak. The size field is filled for only some rows; it gives once, few, many or a size class.

D,J,size,V,CDR3,DNA
-,TRBJ2-7,-,TRBV30,CACGLGGGASEQYF,TGTGCCTGCGGGTTAGGGGGGGGCGCGTCCGAGCAGTACTTC
-,TRBJ1-2,-,TRBV19,CASSEENNYGYTF,TGTGCCAGTAGTGAGGAAAATAACTATGGCTACACCTTC
TRBD2,TRBJ2-1,-,TRBV14,CASSQGLAAYNEQFF,TGTGCCAGCAGCCAAGGACTAGCGGCCTACAATGAGCAGTTCTTC
-,TRBJ1-1,few,TRBV6-1,CASSGGNQGTEAFF,TGTGCCAGCAGTGGGGGCAACCAAGGAACTGAAGCTTTCTTT
-,TRBJ2-4,-,TRBV4-1,CASSQEQALAKNIQYF,TGCGCCAGCAGCCAAGAACAGGCACTAGCCAAAAACATTCAGTACTTC
TRBD1,TRBJ1-6,-,TRBV7-2,CASSLREGANSPLHF,TGTGCCAGCAGCTTAAGAGAGGGGGCGAATTCACCCCTCCACTTT
-,TRBJ2-1,few,TRBV6-4,CASSDSGEANEQFF,TGTGCCAGCAGTGACTCAGGTGAGGCCAATGAGCAGTTCTTC
-,TRBJ2-1,few,TRBV19,CASSRSPPQQSEQFF,TGTGCCAGTAGTCGGAGCCCCCCTCAGCAAAGTGAGCAGTTCTTC
TRBD1,TRBJ1-1,many,TRBV7-8,CASSLSTGPVAFF,TGTGCCAGCAGCTTATCGACAGGGCCGGTCGCTTTCTTT
TRBD2,TRBJ2-1,-,TRBV27,CASSDGLVHNEQFF,TGTGCCAGCAGCGATGGACTAGTCCACAATGAGCAGTTCTTC
-,TRBJ2-3,-,TRBV29-1,CSGQEGSDTQYF,TGCAGCGGGCAGGAGGGCTCAGATACGCAGTATTTT
-,TRBJ2-1,-,TRBV7-2,CASSLVGGGFDEQFF,TGTGCCAGCAGCTTAGTGGGGGGGGGCTTCGATGAGCAGTTCTTC
TRBD1,TRBJ2-7,-,TRBV6-4,CASSDSDRGEQYF,TGTGCCAGCAGTGACTCGGACAGGGGCGAGCAGTACTTC
-,TRBJ1-6,-,TRBV19,CASSMETPQGNSPLHF,TGTGCCAGTAGTATGGAAACCCCACAGGGTAATTCACCCCTCCACTTT
TRBD2,TRBJ2-1,-,TRBV6-4,CASSVLAGGYNEQFF,TGTGCCAGCAGTGTTTTAGCGGGAGGCTACAATGAGCAGTTCTTC
TRBD1,TRBJ2-7,-,TRBV5-1,CASSLNFGAGGSYEQYF,TGCGCCAGCAGCTTAAATTTTGGGGCAGGGGGCTCCTACGAGCAGTACTTC
-,TRBJ1-5,-,TRBV4-1,CASSHELGAYQPQHF,TGCGCCAGCAGCCATGAACTGGGCGCTTATCAGCCCCAGCATTTT
-,TRBJ1-1,-,TRBV4-1,CASSQLTENTEAFF,TGCGCCAGCAGCCAGCTGACAGAGAACACTGAAGCTTTCTTT
TRBD1,TRBJ2-4,-,TRBV11-3,CASSPSTGVAKNIQYF,TGTGCCAGCAGCCCATCGACAGGGGTAGCCAAAAACATTCAGTACTTC
TRBD1,TRBJ2-7,-,TRBV7-8,CASRNTGDEQYF,TGTGCCAGCAGAAACACAGGGGACGAGCAGTACTTC
-,TRBJ1-1,-,TRBV5-6,CASSLLTGVTEAFF,TGTGCCAGCAGCTTACTTACGGGGGTAACTGAAGCTTTCTTT
-,TRBJ2-5,-,TRBV19,CASSTEYQETQYF,TGTGCCAGTTCGACTGAGTACCAAGAGACCCAGTACTTC
-,TRBJ2-5,few,TRBV7-6,CASSRFEVTQYF,TGTGCCAGCAGCCGGTTCGAGGTGACCCAGTACTTC
-,TRBJ1-1,-,TRBV29-1,CSVVLNTEAFF,TGCAGCGTTGTCTTGAACACTGAAGCTTTCTTT
TRBD2,TRBJ2-7,-,TRBV9,CASSEGGGRLDEQYF,TGTGCCAGCAGCGAGGGGGGCGGGAGGCTCGACGAGCAGTACTTC
-,TRBJ1-2,once,TRBV25-1,CASSELFEGGGYTF,TGTGCCAGCAGTGAATTATTCGAGGGAGGTGGCTACACCTTC
-,TRBJ2-1,-,TRBV9,CASSSRVGGEGEQFF,TGTGCCAGCTCCTCCAGGGTAGGGGGGGAAGGTGAGCAGTTCTTC
TRBD2,TRBJ2-5,-,TRBV7-9,CSSSLAGQGGQETQYF,TGTTCCAGCAGCTTAGCGGGTCAGGGCGGCCAAGAGACCCAGTACTTC
-,TRBJ1-3,-,TRBV7-9,CASSLVADTTRNTIYF,TGTGCCAGCAGCTTAGTCGCCGACACCACCCGAAACACCATATATTTT
-,TRBJ1-3,-,TRBV7-9,CASSLKRVEAGNTIYF,TGTGCCAGCAGCTTGAAGAGGGTCGAGGCGGGAAACACCATATATTTT
TRBD1,TRBJ2-3,few,TRBV19,CASSLQTGGRTDTQYF,TGTGCCAGTAGTCTCCAGACAGGGGGGAGGACAGATACGCAGTATTTT
-,TRBJ1-1,-,TRBV19,CASDSGARGAFF,TGTGCCAGTGACAGCGGGGCCAGAGGGGCTTTCTTT
-,TRBJ1-5,-,TRBV21-1,CASSGDTDQPQHF,TGTGCCAGCAGCGGGGACACCGATCAGCCCCAGCATTTT
-,TRBJ2-3,-,TRBV4-2,CASSQGGQTSTDTQYF,TGTGCCAGCAGCCAGGGGGGACAGACTAGCACAGATACGCAGTATTTT
TRBD2,TRBJ2-5,few,TRBV4-2,CASSLLAGDGETQYF,TGTGCCAGCAGCCTTCTAGCGGGGGATGGGGAGACCCAGTACTTC
TRBD2,TRBJ2-1,-,TRBV2,CASSDQRGDYNEQFF,TGTGCCAGCAGTGACCAGCGGGGGGATTACAATGAGCAGTTCTTC
TRBD1,TRBJ2-7,-,TRBV5-4,CASSPRQGSYEQYF,TGTGCCAGCAGCCCCCGACAGGGTTCCTACGAGCAGTACTTC
TRBD2,TRBJ2-1,-,TRBV5-4,CASSLALRGTSYNEQFF,TGTGCCAGCAGCTTGGCCCTGCGGGGGACCTCCTACAATGAGCAGTTCTTC
TRBD1,TRBJ1-1,-,TRBV5-1,CASSLEGQGAGYTEAFF,TGCGCCAGCAGCTTGGAGGGACAGGGGGCGGGGTACACTGAAGCTTTCTTT
TRBD1,TRBJ1-1,-,TRBV30,CAWSVRDRVYTEAFF,TGTGCCTGGAGTGTACGGGACAGGGTATACACTGAAGCTTTCTTT
-,TRBJ2-2,-,TRBV7-9,CASSLRGLRGSGELFF,TGTGCCAGCAGCTTACGTGGCCTTCGGGGGTCCGGGGAGCTGTTTTTT
TRBD2,TRBJ2-3,-,TRBV5-1,CASSFWTSGTTDTQYF,TGCGCCAGCAGCTTCTGGACTAGCGGGACAACAGATACGCAGTATTTT
-,TRBJ1-1,-,TRBV19,CASSIGARPNTEAFF,TGTGCCAGTAGTATAGGGGCCAGGCCGAACACTGAAGCTTTCTTT
TRBD1,TRBJ2-7,-,TRBV6-6,CASSYGQGANEQYF,TGTGCCAGCAGTTACGGGCAGGGGGCCAACGAGCAGTACTTC